The source of this T cell receptor beta chain is a study of hypomethylating agent response in myelodysplastic syndrome. Authors' processing steps: Approximately 1.8% of roughly 180,000 clonotypes matched previously reported viral-epitope-specific VDJdb entries. The assay was immunoSEQ multiplex PCR, and TCRdb's table has in-frame clones only and misses some. V and J calls and clone size come straight from that table; D and trimming were deduced from the DNA. The data show several thousand clones, approximately 86% seen once. The germline gives CDR1 SGHDT, CDR2 YYEEEE. V lost 3 bases and J lost 2, with 11 bases in between. The CDR3 is 14 amino acids.

The V and J genes are TRBV5-6 and TRBJ1-2, with D maybe TRBD1 (6 bases). This receptor was taken from a human donor with myelodysplastic syndrome. This material consisted of bone marrow, taken before or after starting hypomethylating agent treatment for myelodysplastic syndrome (not recorded which). The CDR3 sequence: CASSWGGPNYGYTF. DNA of the CDR3: TGTGCCAGCAGCTGGGGGGGCCCGAACTATGGCTACACCTTC.